This T cell receptor (beta chain) comes out of a study of blood T cell repertoires in COVID-19. As for the study in general: COVID-19 samples from acute and convalescent phases originated in the United States, Italy and Spain. From T cells, B-cell-depleted T cells, or PBMCs came the material, which was cDNA or gDNA.

In the original workflow: Amplification of reference gene primers provided the estimated nucleated cell counts. Profiling relied on immunoSEQ multiplex PCR, and the TCRdb table lists in-frame clones only, not all of them. That table furnishes V, J and clone size, whereas the DNA furnished D and trimming. The sample has around 210,000 clones, 86% seen once; the top ten hold 0.6% to 1%. Per germline, CDR1 KGHSH and CDR2 LQKENI. Trimming at V came to 3 bases and at J to 5 bases, leaving 4 bases not matched to a gene. CDR3 length equals 14 residues. The chain links TRBV18 to TRBJ2-3; 8 nucleotides match TRBD2. The source is a woman between 70 and 85 years old with acute or convalescent COVID-19. Sequencing was done on a sample of peripheral blood. For the CDR3, the DNA is TGTGCCAGCTCACCTGCACGGGGGGGAGATACGCAGTATTTT. Amino acids: CASSPARGGDTQYF. Based on the CDR3 plus reference TRBV18 and TRBJ2-3, the full variable domain is NAGVMQNPRHLVRRRGQEARLRCSPMKGHSHVYWYRQLPEEGLKFMVYLQKENIIDESGMPKERFSAEFPKEGPSILRIQQVVRGDSAAYFCASSPARGGDTQYFGPGTRLTVL.